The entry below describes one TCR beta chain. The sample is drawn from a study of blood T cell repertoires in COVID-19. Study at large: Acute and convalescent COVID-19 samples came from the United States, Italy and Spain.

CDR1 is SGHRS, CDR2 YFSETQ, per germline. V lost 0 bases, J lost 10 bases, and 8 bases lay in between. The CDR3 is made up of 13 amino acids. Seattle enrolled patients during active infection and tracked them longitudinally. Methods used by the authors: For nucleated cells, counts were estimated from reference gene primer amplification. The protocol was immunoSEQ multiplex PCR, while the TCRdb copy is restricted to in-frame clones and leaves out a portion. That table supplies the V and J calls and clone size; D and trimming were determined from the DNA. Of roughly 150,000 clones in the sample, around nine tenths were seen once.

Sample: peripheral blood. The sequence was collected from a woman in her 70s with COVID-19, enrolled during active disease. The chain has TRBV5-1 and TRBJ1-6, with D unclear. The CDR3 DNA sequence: TGCGCCAGCAGCTTGGGGGAGCCCTCACCCCTCCACTTT. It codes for CASSLGEPSPLHF.